This TCR beta chain originates from a study of blood T cell repertoires in COVID-19. Researchers sorted participants into cohorts using their self-reported clinical history. Sequencing was performed with immunoSEQ multiplex PCR; in TCRdb, only in-frame clones are kept and a portion is missing. This sample has fewer than 250,000 clones, with approximately 90% found just once. The CDR3 spans 14 residues. With 5 bases clipped from V and 6 bases from J, the junction kept 8 bases outside the gene matches. Looked up from germline, CDR1 is KGHDR and CDR2 is SFDVKD. What was sequenced was PBMCs or T cells enriched from blood (not recorded which). The chain joins TRBV24-1 to TRBJ1-2; TRBD1 matches 7 bases. This sequence was found in a man aged 50 or older who had been exposed to COVID-19. The CDR3 is CATSATDRVDGYTF. The CDR3 nucleotides are TGTGCCACCAGTGCCACTGACAGGGTCGATGGCTACACCTTC.